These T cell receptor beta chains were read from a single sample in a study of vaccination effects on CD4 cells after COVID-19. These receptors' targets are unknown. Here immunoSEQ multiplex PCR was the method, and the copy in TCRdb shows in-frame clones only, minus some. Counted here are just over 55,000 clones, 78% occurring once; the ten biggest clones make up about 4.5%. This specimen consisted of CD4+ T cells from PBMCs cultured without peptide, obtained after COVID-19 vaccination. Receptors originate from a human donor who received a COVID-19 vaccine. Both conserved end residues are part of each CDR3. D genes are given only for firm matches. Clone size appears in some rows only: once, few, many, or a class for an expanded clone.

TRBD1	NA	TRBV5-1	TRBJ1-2	TGCGCCAGCAGCTATGAACCGGGACAGCATAACTATGGCTACACCTTC	CASSYEPGQHNYGYTF
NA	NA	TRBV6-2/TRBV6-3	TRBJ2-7	TGTGCCAGCAGTTACTCGGGCGGTATGGCCTACGAGCAGTACTTC	CASSYSGGMAYEQYF
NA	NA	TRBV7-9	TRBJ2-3	TGTGCCAGCAGGCCGCCCCCGAGGGCCCCAGATACGCAGTATTTT	CASRPPPRAPDTQYF
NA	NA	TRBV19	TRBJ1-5	TGTGCCAGTACCAAGAAAGGGATCGGGGGGAGGTATCAGCCCCAGCATTTT	CASTKKGIGGRYQPQHF
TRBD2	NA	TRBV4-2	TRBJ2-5	TGTGCCAGCAGCCAAGAAGGGACTAGCGGGAGGTCAGAGACCCAGTACTTC	CASSQEGTSGRSETQYF
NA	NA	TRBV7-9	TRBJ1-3	TGTGCCAGCAGCTTAGGGCAATTCTCTGGAAACACCATATATTTT	CASSLGQFSGNTIYF
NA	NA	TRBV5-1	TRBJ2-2	TGCGCCAGCAGCTTGGTTGGGCTTGAATTCACCGGGGAGCTGTTTTTT	CASSLVGLEFTGELFF
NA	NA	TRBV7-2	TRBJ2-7	TGTGCCAGCAGCTTATTCGGGAGAGGGCAGTACTTC	CASSLFGRGQYF
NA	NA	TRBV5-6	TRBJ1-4	TGTGCCAGCAGCGTTCGTAGGGCCGGAGTGGAAAAACTGTTTTTT	CASSVRRAGVEKLFF
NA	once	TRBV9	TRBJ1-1	TGTGCCAGCAGCGTAAAGCCAACGTCGGACACTGAAGCTTTCTTT	CASSVKPTSDTEAFF
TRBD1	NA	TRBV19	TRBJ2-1	TGTGCCAGTAGTCCGAGACAGGGGGCCTCCTACAATGAGCAGTTCTTC	CASSPRQGASYNEQFF
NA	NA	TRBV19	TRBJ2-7	TGTGCCAGTAAAGGTCCTACCTACGAGCAGTACTTC	CASKGPTYEQYF
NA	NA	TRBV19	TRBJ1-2	TGTGCCAGTACCCCGGGCAGCCCTAACTATGGCTACACCTTC	CASTPGSPNYGYTF
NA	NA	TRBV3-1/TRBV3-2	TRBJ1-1	TGTGCCAGCAGCCCTCCCGGGGCAGGTAGAACTTTCTTT	CASSPPGAGRTFF
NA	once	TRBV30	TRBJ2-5	TGTGCCTGGAGTGTTACCGGGACCCTAGAGACCCAGTACTTC	CAWSVTGTLETQYF
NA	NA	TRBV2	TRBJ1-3	TGTGCCAGCAGTGAGTCCCGCTCTGGAAACACCATATATTTT	CASSESRSGNTIYF
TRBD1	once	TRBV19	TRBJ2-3	TGTGCCAGCCACCTTCAGGGGGTCACAGATACGCAGTATTTT	CASHLQGVTDTQYF
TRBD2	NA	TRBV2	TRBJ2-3	TGTGCCAGCAATGGACTAGCGGGAGATACGCAGTATTTT	CASNGLAGDTQYF
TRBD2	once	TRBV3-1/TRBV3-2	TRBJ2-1	TGTGCCAGCAGCCAAGATCTTAGCGGGAGCTCCTACAATGAGCAGTTCTTC	CASSQDLSGSSYNEQFF
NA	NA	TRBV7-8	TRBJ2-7	TGTGCCAGCAGCTGGAGCGGGACAGTGCGTGAGCAGTACTTC	CASSWSGTVREQYF
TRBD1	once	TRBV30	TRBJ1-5	TGTGCCTGGAGACCCCCGGGACAGGGGGCGCGGGGCGTCAATCAGCCCCAGCATTTT	CAWRPPGQGARGVNQPQHF
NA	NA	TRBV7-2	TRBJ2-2	TGTGCCAGCAGCGCTAGTAGCAGGATAAACACCGGGGAGCTGTTTTTT	CASSASSRINTGELFF
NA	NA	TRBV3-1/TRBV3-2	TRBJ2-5	TGTGCCAGCAGCCAATGGGCCAGGCAAGAGACCCAGTACTTC	CASSQWARQETQYF
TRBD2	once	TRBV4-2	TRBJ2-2	TGTGCCAGCAGCCAAGCGGGAGGGATCGGGGAGCTGTTTTTT	CASSQAGGIGELFF
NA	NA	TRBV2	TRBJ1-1	TGTGCCAGCAGTGAAAAGCTGTTCACTGAAGCTTTCTTT	CASSEKLFTEAFF
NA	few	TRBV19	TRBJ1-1	TGTGCCAGTAGTATTAAAAGTTTAAAGAACACTGAAGCTTTCTTT	CASSIKSLKNTEAFF
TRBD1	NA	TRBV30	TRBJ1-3	TGTGCCTGGAGTGTTGCGGACAGGGGGGACACCATATATTTT	CAWSVADRGDTIYF
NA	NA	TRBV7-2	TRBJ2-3	TGTGCCAGCAGCTCTCCACAGGTACCTAGCACAGATACGCAGTATTTT	CASSSPQVPSTDTQYF
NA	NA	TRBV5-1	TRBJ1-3	TGCGCCAGCAGCAACGGGGGGACGTTCCAGGGAAACACCATATATTTT	CASSNGGTFQGNTIYF
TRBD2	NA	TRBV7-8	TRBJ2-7	TGTGCCAGTAGTGTTACTAGCGGGAGCCGCGAGCAGTACTTC	CASSVTSGSREQYF
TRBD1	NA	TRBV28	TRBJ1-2	TGTGCCAGCAGTTTAGTTCCGGGACAGGGTGTCTATGGCTACACCTTC	CASSLVPGQGVYGYTF
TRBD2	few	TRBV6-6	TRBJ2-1	TGTGCCAGCAGTTGGGCGGGGGGGCGTAACAATGAGCAGTTCTTC	CASSWAGGRNNEQFF
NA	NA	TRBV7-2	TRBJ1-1	TGTGCCAGCAGCTTAGTGAGTCAGGTAAACACTGAAGCTTTCTTT	CASSLVSQVNTEAFF
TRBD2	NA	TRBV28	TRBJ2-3	TGTGCCAGCAGTTTATGGCTAGCGGGAGGCCCCGCAGATACGCAGTATTTT	CASSLWLAGGPADTQYF
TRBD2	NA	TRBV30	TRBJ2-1	TGTGCCTGGAAACGAGCGGGAGGGCTAGGCGAGCAGTTCTTC	CAWKRAGGLGEQFF
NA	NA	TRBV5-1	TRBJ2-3	TGCGCCAGCAGCACCGGGAGTGGAGATACGCAGTATTTT	CASSTGSGDTQYF
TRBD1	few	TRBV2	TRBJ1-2	TGTGCCAGCAGTATCAGGGGGGATGGCTACACCTTC	CASSIRGDGYTF